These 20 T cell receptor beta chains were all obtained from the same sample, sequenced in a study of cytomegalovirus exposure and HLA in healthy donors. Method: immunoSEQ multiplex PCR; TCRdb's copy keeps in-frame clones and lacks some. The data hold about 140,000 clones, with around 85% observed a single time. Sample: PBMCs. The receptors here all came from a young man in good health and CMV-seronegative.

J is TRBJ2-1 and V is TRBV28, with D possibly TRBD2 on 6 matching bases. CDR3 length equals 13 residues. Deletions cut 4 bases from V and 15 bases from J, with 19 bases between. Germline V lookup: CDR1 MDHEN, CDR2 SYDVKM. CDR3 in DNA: TGTGCCAGCAGTTCCCGCCAAAGCGGGTGGCCGTTCTTC. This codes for CASSSRQSGWPFF.

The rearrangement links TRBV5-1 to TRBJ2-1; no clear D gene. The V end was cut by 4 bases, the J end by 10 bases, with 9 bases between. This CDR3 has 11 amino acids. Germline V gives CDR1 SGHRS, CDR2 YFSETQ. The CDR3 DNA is TGCGCCAGCAGCGCGGCGCTAGAGCAGTTCTTC. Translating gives CASSAALEQFF. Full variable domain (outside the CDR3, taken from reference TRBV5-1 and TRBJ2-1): KAGVTQTPRYLIKTRGQQVTLSCSPISGHRSVSWYQQTPGQGLQFLFEYFSETQRNKGNFPGRFSGRQFSNSRSEMNVSTLELGDSALYLCASSAALEQFFGPGTRLTVL.

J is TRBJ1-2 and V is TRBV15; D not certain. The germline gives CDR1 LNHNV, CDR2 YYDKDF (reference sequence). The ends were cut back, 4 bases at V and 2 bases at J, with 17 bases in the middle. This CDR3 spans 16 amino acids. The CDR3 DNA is TGTGCCACCAGCACGAGGGTGGACGGGCCGAACTATGGCTACACCTTC. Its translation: CATSTRVDGPNYGYTF.

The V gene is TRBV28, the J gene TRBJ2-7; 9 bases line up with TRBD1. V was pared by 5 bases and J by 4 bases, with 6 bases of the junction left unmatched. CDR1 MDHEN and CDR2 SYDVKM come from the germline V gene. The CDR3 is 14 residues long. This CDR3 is CASSQTGGLYEQYF. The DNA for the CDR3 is TGTGCCAGCAGTCAGACAGGGGGGCTTTACGAGCAGTACTTC. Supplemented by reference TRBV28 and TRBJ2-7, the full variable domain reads DVKVTQSSRYLVKRTGEKVFLECVQDMDHENMFWYRQDPGLGLRLIYFSYDVKMKEKGDIPEGYSVSREKKERFSLILESASTNQTSMYLCASSQTGGLYEQYFGPGTRLTVT.

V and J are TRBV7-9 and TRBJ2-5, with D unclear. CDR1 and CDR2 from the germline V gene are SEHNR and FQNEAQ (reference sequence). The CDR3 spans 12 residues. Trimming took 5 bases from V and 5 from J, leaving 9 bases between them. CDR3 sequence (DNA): TGTGCCAGCAGCCGCCCTCAGGAGACCCAGTACTTC. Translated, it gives CASSRPQETQYF.

CDR3 sequence (DNA): TGCGCCAGCAGCTTCGGACAGGGGGCGAACACCATATATTTT. It encodes CASSFGQGANTIYF. The V and J genes are TRBV5-1 and TRBJ1-3; TRBD1 matches at 11 bases. The CDR3 sequence is 14 residues long. The germline V gene has CDR1 SGHRS and CDR2 YFSETQ. The trim removed 2 bases at V and 7 bases at J, leaving 2 bases unmatched.

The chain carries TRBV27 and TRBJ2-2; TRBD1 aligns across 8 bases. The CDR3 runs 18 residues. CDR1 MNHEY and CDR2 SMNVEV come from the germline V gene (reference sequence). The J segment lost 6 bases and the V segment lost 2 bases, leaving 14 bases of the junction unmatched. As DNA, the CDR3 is TGTGCCAGCAGTTTACGAACTTGGACAGGGTGGGGGTCCGGGGAGCTGTTTTTT. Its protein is CASSLRTWTGWGSGELFF.

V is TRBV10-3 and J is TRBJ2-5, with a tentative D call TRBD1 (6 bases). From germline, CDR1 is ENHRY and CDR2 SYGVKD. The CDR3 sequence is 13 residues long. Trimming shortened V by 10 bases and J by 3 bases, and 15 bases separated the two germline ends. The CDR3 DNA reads TGTGCCACCTCACGACAGGATAAAGAGACCCAGTACTTC. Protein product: CATSRQDKETQYF.

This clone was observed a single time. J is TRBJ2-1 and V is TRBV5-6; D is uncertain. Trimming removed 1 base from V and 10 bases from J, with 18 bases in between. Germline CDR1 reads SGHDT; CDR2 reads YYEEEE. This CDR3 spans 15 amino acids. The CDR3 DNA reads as TGTGCCAGCAGCTTGCCGGGTGAGTGGCTGGTAGAGCAGTTCTTC. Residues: CASSLPGEWLVEQFF. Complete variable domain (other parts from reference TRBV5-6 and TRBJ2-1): DAGVTQSPTHLIKTRGQQVTLRCSPKSGHDTVSWYQQALGQGPQFIFQYYEEEERQRGNFPDRFSGHQFPNYSSELNVNALLLGDSALYLCASSLPGEWLVEQFFGPGTRLTVL.

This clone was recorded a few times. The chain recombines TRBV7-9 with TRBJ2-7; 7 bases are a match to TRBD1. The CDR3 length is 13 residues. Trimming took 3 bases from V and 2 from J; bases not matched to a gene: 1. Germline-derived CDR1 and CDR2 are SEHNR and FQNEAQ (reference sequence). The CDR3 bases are TGTGCCAGCAGCTTCGGGACAGCCTACGAGCAGTACTTC. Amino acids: CASSFGTAYEQYF.

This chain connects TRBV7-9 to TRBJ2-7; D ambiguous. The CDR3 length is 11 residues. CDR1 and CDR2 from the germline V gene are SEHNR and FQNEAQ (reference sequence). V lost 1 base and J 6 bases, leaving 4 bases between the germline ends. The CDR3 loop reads CASSLVGEQYF. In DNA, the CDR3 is TGTGCCAGCAGCTTAGTCGGCGAGCAGTACTTC. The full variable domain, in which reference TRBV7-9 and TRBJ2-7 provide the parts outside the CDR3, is DTGVSQNPRHKITKRGQNVTFRCDPISEHNRLYWYRQTLGQGPEFLTYFQNEAQLEKSRLLSDRFSAERPKGSFSTLEIQRTEQGDSAMYLCASSLVGEQYFGPGTRLTVT.

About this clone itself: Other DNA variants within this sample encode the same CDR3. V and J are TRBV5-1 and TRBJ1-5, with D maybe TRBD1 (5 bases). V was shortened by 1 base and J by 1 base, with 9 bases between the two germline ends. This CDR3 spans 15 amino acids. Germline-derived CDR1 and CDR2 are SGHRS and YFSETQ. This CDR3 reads CASSLQGMSNQPQHF. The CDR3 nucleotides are TGCGCCAGCAGCTTGCAGGGTATGAGCAATCAGCCCCAGCATTTT.

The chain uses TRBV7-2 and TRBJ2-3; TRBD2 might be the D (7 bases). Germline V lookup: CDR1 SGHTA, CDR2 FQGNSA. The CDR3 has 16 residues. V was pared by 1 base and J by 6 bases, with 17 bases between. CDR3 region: CASSLVGGAMVDTQYF. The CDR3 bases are TGTGCCAGCAGCTTAGTAGGGGGGGCGATGGTGGATACGCAGTATTTT.

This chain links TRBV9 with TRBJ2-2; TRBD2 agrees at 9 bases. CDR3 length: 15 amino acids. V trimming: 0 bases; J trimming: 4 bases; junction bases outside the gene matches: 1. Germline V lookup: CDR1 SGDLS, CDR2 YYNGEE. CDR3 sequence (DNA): TGTGCCAGCAGCGTAGGTAGCGGGGGCACCGGGGAGCTGTTTTTT. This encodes CASSVGSGGTGELFF.

This chain's CDR3 is CASSLAHGTDTQYF. CDR3 DNA sequence: TGTGCCAGCAGCTTGGCGCACGGGACAGATACGCAGTATTTT. The gene calls are TRBV5-4 and TRBJ2-3; D unclear. Trimming stripped 0 bases from V and 3 bases from J, with 8 bases between. The CDR3 length is 14 residues. The germline V gene has CDR1 SGHNT and CDR2 YYREEE (reference sequence). Supplemented by reference TRBV5-4 and TRBJ2-3, the full variable domain reads ETGVTQSPTHLIKTRGQQVTLRCSSQSGHNTVSWYQQALGQGPQFIFQYYREEENGRGNFPPRFSGLQFPNYSSELNVNALELDDSALYLCASSLAHGTDTQYFGPGTRLTVL.

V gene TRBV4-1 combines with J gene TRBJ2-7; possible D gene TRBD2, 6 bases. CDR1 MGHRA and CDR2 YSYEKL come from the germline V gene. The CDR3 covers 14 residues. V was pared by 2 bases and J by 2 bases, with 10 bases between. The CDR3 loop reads CASSQTGGAYEQYF. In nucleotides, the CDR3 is TGCGCCAGCAGCCAAACCGGGGGAGCCTACGAGCAGTACTTC.

In DNA form, the CDR3 reads TGTGCCAGCAGCCCCCTTCCCAGCGGGAAGCCCTCCTACGAGCAGTACTTC. Protein: CASSPLPSGKPSYEQYF. J is TRBJ2-7 and V is TRBV14, with 7 bases lining up with TRBD2. V gave up 4 bases and J gave up 0 bases; unmatched junction bases: 12. The CDR3 has 17 amino acids. In germline, CDR1 is SGHDN, CDR2 FVKESK.

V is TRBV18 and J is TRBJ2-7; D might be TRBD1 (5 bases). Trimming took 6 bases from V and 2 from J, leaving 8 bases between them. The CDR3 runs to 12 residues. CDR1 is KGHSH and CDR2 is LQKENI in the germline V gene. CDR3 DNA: TGTGCCAGCTCCATAGGGGCCTACGAGCAGTACTTC. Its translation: CASSIGAYEQYF.

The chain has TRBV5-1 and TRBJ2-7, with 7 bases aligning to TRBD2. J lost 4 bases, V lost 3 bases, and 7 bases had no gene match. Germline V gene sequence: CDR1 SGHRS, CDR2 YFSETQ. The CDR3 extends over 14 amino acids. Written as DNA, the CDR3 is TGCGCCAGCAGCTCCGGGGAGGGGCGGTACGAGCAGTACTTC. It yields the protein CASSSGEGRYEQYF.

The chain's CDR3 is CASSESGTGVKETQYF. The CDR3 DNA follows: TGCGCCAGCAGCGAATCCGGGACAGGCGTAAAAGAGACCCAGTACTTC. The gene calls are TRBV5-1 and TRBJ2-5; 8 bases line up with TRBD1. Germline CDR1 is SGHRS and CDR2 is YFSETQ. The CDR3 contains 16 residues. Germline trimming cut 4 bases from V and 3 bases from J; bases unmatched to any gene: 11.